This T cell receptor (beta chain) was recorded in a study of blood T cell repertoires in COVID-19. Across the study: The United States, Italy and Spain were the sources of the acute and convalescent COVID-19 samples. PBMCs, B-cell-depleted T cells, or T cells provided the cDNA or gDNA that made up the material.

Comment on this clone: Distinct nucleotide sequences in the sample also encode this CDR3.

As originally analysed: Estimates of nucleated cell counts were drawn from the amplification of reference gene primers. Only in-frame clones appear in the TCRdb table, and some are missing; sequencing was by immunoSEQ multiplex PCR. Clone size and V and J calls were adopted from that table, with D and trimming inferred from the DNA. The repertoire includes some 400,000 clones, approximately 87% of them detected once, and roughly 2.1% sits in the top ten. V lost 3 bases and J lost 1, with 6 bases in between. The CDR3 is 13 amino acids. The germline gives CDR1 KGHSH, CDR2 LQKENI. This TCR came from a woman aged 60-75 years with COVID-19, enrolled during active disease. The sample was peripheral blood. J is TRBJ1-1 and V is TRBV18; tentatively, D is TRBD1 (5 bases). The CDR3 nucleotides read TGTGCCAGCTCACCCGGGGGGAACACTGAAGCTTTCTTT. It translates to CASSPGGNTEAFF.